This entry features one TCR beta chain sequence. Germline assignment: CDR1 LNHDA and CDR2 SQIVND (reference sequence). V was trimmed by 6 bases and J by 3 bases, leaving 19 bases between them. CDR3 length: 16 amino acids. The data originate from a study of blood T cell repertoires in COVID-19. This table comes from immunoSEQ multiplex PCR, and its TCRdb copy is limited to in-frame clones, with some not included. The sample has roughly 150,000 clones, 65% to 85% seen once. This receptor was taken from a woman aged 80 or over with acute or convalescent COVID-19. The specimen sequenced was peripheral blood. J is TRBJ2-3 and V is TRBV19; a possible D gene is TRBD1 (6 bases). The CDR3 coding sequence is TGTGCCAGTAGGCCAGGACAGTTACTGGGGACAGATACGCAGTATTTT. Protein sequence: CASRPGQLLGTDTQYF.